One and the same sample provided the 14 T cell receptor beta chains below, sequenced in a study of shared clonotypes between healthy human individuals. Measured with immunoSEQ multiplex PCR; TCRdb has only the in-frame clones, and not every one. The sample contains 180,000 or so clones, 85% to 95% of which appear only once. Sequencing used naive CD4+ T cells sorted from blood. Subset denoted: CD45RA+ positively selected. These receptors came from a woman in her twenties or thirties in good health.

The CDR3 is CASSAPLTSGRDEQYF. The CDR3 DNA sequence: TGTGCCAGCAGCGCGCCTTTGACTAGCGGGAGGGACGAGCAGTACTTC. The chain recombines TRBV7-9 with TRBJ2-5, with 14 bases matching TRBD2. The J call may be wrong; the DNA end is better matched by TRBJ2-7. There are 16 residues in the CDR3. The germline V gene has CDR1 SEHNR and CDR2 FQNEAQ (reference sequence).

The chain's CDR3 is CASSSLGSTNEKLFF. The DNA for the CDR3 is TGTGCCAGCAGCAGCCTGGGGAGCACGAATGAAAAACTGTTTTTT. The rearrangement links TRBV5-5 to TRBJ1-4; D gene ambiguous. Between the trimmed V and J ends, which lost 4 bases and 5 bases, there was a span of 15 bases. The germline V gene encodes CDR1 SGHKS and CDR2 YYEKEE (reference sequence). The CDR3 has 15 amino acids. Full variable domain (remainder filled in from reference TRBV5-5 and TRBJ1-4): DAGVTQSPTHLIKTRGQQVTLRCSPISGHKSVSWYQQVLGQGPQFIFQYYEKEERGRGNFPDRFSARQFPNYSSELNVNALLLGDSALYLCASSSLGSTNEKLFFGSGTQLSVL.

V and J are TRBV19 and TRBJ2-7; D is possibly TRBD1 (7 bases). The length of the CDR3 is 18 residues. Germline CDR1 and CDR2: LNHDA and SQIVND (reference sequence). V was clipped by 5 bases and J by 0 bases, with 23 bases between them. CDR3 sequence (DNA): TGTGCCAGTAGTCCCGAGGGTGGCGGGACAGCGAGCTCCTACGAGCAGTACTTC. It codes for CASSPEGGGTASSYEQYF.

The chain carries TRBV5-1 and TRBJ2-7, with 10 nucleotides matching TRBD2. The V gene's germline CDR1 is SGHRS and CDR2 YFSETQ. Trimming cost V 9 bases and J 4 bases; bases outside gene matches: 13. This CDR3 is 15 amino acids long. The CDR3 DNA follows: TGCGCCACCCGAAGAGATCTAGCGGGGGTATACGAGCAGTACTTC. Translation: CATRRDLAGVYEQYF. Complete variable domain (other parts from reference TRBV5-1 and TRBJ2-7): KAGVTQTPRYLIKTRGQQVTLSCSPISGHRSVSWYQQTPGQGLQFLFEYFSETQRNKGNFPGRFSGRQFSNSRSEMNVSTLELGDSALYLCATRRDLAGVYEQYFGPGTRLTVT.

CDR3 nucleotide sequence: TGTGCCAGCAGCTTAGGGACAGGGACAGGGGGCGCTGGGGCCAACGTCCTGACTTTC. Residues: CASSLGTGTGGAGANVLTF. The J gene is TRBJ2-6, the V gene TRBV7-9; 12 nucleotides match TRBD1. J was trimmed by 2 bases and V by 1 base; bases with no gene match: 6. Germline V gene sequence: CDR1 SEHNR, CDR2 FQNEAQ (reference sequence). The CDR3 length is 19 residues.

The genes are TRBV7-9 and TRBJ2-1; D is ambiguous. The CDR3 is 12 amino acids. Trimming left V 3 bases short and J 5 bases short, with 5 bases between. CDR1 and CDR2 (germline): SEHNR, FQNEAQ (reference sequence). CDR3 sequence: CASSFTDNEQFF. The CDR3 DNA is TGTGCCAGCAGCTTTACGGACAATGAGCAGTTCTTC.

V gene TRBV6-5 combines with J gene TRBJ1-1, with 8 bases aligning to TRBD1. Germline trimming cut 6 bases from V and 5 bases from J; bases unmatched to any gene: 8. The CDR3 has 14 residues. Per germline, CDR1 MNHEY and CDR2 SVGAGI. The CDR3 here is CASRLGQERTEAFF. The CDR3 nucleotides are TGTGCCAGCAGACTGGGACAGGAACGGACTGAAGCTTTCTTT.

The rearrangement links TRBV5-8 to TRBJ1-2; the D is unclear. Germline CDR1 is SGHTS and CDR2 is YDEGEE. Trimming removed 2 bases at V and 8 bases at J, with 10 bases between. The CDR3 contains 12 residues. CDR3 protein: CASSFAGRGYTF. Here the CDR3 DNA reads TGTGCCAGCAGCTTTGCGGGTAGGGGCTACACCTTC.

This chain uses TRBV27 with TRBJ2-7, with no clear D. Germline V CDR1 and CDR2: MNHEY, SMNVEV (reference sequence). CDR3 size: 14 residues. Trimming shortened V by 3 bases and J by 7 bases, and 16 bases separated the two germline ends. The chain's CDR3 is CASSFSPGPFEQYF. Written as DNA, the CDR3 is TGTGCCAGCAGTTTCTCGCCGGGCCCGTTTGAGCAGTACTTC.

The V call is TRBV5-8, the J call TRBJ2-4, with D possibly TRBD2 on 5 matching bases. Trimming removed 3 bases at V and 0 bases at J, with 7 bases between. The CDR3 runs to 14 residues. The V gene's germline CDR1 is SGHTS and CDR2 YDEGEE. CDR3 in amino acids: CASSSGLAKNIQYF. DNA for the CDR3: TGTGCCAGCAGCTCCGGACTAGCCAAAAACATTCAGTACTTC.

The CDR3 loop reads CASSRLAGGSTDTQYF. As DNA, the CDR3 is TGCGCCAGCAGCAGACTAGCGGGAGGTAGTACAGATACGCAGTATTTT. The chain couples TRBV5-1 to TRBJ2-3, with 13 bases identical to TRBD2. The germline V gene has CDR1 SGHRS and CDR2 YFSETQ. With 4 bases clipped from V and 3 bases from J, the junction kept 5 bases outside the gene matches. The CDR3 is 16 residues long.

The CDR3 sequence: CASSYSSGPNGEQFF. DNA for the CDR3: TGTGCCAGCAGTTACTCTAGCGGCCCAAACGGTGAGCAGTTCTTC. The chain combines TRBV6-5 with TRBJ2-1; D may be TRBD2 (6 bases). CDR3 length: 15 residues. Trimming shortened V by 0 bases and J by 9 bases, and 15 bases separated the two germline ends. CDR1 is MNHEY and CDR2 is SVGAGI in the germline V gene.

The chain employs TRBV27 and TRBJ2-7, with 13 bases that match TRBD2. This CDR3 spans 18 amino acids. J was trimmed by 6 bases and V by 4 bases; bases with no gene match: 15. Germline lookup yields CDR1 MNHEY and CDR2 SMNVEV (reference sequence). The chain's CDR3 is CASSYGTSGKIAAGEQYF. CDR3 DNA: TGTGCCAGCAGTTACGGGACTAGCGGGAAAATTGCAGCGGGCGAGCAGTACTTC.

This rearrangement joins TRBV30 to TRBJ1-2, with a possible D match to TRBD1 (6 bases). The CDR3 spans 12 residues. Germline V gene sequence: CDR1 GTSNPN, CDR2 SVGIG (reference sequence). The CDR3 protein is CARTDGGYGYTF. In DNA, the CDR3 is TGTGCACGGACAGACGGGGGCTATGGCTACACCTTC.